This section outlines one T cell receptor (beta chain) sequence together with its context. The sample originates from a study of blood T cell repertoires in COVID-19. Study summary: T cells, B-cell-depleted T cells, or PBMCs supplied cDNA or gDNA.

Which cohort a participant joined came from the clinical history participants gave. As handled by the study authors: Amplification from reference gene primers served as the basis for estimated nucleated cell counts. Clones were sequenced by immunoSEQ multiplex PCR, and TCRdb holds only the in-frame ones, with some missing. That table is the source of V, J and clone size, and D and trimming were worked out from the DNA. The sample shows some 380,000 clones, around 87% of them seen only once. The V segment lost 6 bases and the J segment 10 bases; nucleotides outside the gene matches: 13. The CDR3 extends over 14 amino acids. Germline V gene lookup returns CDR1 LGHDT and CDR2 YNNKEL (reference sequence).

Sequenced material: PBMCs or T cells enriched from blood (not recorded which). The receptor was isolated from a man aged 30-40 years who had recovered from COVID-19. V gene TRBV3-1 (or the pseudogene TRBV3-2) combines with J gene TRBJ1-2, with 8 bases lining up with TRBD1. This CDR3 is CASRSVTGASAYTF. CDR3 coding DNA: TGTGCCAGCAGGTCCGTGACAGGGGCGTCTGCCTACACCTTC.